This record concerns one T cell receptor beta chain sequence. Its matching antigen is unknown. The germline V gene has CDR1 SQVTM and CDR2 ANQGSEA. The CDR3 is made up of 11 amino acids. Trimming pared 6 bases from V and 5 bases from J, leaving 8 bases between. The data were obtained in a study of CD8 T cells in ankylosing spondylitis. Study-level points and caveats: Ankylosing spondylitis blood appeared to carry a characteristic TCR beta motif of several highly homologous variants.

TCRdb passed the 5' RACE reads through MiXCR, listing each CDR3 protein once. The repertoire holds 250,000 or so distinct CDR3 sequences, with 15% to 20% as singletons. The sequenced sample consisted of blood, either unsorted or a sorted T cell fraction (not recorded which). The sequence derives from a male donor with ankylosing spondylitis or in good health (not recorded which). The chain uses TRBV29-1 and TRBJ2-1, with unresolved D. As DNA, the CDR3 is TGCAGCGTCGCCCCGCACAATGAGCAGTTCTTC. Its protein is CSVAPHNEQFF.